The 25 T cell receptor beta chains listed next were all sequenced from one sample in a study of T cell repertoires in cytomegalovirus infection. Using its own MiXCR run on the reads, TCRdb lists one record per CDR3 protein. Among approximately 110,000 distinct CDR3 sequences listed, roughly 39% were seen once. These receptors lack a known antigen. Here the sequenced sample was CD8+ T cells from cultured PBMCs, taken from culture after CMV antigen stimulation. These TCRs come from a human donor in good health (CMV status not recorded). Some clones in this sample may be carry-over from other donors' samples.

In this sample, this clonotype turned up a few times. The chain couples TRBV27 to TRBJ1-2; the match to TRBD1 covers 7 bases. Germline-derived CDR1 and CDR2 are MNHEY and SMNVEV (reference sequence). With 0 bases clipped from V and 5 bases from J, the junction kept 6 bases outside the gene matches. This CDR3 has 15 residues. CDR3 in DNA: TGTGCCAGCAGTTTATCGAAGGGGGCGCATTATGGCTACACCTTC. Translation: CASSLSKGAHYGYTF.

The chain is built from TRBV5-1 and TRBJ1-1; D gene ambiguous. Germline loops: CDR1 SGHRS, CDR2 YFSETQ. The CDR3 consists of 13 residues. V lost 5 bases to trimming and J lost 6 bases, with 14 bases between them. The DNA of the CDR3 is TGCGCCAGCAGTCTTCTTGTAGGGTCTGAAGCTTTCTTT. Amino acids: CASSLLVGSEAFF.

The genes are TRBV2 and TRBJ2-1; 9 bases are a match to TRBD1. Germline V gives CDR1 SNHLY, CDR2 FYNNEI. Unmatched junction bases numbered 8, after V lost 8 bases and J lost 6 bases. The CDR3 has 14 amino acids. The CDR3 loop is CASPGQGMGNEQFF. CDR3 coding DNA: TGTGCCAGCCCGGGACAGGGAATGGGCAATGAGCAGTTCTTC.

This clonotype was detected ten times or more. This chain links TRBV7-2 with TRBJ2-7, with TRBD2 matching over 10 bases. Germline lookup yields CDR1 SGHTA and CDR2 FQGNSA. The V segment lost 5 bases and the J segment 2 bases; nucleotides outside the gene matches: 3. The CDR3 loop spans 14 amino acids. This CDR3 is CASSPLAGPYEQYF. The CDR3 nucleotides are TGTGCCAGCAGCCCACTAGCGGGGCCCTACGAGCAGTACTTC.

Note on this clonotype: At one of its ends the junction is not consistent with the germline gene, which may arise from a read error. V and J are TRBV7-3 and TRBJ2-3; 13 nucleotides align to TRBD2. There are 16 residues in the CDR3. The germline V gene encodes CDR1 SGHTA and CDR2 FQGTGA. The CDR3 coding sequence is TGTCCCAGCAGCTCGGGACTAGCGGGGTTCACAGATACGCAGTATTTT. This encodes CPSSSGLAGFTDTQYF.

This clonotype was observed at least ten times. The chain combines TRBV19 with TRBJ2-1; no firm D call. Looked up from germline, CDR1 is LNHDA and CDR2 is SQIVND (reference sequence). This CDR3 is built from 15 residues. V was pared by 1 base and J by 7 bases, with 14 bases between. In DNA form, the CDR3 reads TGTGCCAGTAGTATAGGCCAGGCCTCTTGGAATGAGCAGTTCTTC. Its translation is CASSIGQASWNEQFF.

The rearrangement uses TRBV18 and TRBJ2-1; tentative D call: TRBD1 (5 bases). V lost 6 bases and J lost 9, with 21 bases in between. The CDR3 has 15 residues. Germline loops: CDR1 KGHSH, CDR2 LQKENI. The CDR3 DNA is TGTGCCAGCTCCCACCCGGCCCCTCCTACAGGTGAGCAGTTCTTC. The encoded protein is CASSHPAPPTGEQFF.

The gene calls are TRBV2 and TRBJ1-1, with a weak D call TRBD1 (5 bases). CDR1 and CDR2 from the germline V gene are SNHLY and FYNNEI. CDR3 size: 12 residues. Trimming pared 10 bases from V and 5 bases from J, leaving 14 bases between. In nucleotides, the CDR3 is TGTGCCAACAGCTGGGGGGGGACTGAAGCTTTCTTT. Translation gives CANSWGGTEAFF. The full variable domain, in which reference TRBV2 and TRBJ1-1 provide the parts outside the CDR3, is EPEVTQTPSHQVTQMGQEVILRCVPISNHLYFYWYRQILGQKVEFLVSFYNNEISEKSEIFDDQFSVERPDGSNFTLKIRSTKLEDSAMYFCANSWGGTEAFFGQGTRLTVV.

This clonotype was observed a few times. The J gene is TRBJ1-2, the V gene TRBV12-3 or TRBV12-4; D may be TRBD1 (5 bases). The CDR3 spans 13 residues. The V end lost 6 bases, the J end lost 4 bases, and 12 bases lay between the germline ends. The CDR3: CASRPDSTYGYTF. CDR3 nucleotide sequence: TGTGCCAGCAGACCTGACAGTACCTATGGCTACACCTTC.

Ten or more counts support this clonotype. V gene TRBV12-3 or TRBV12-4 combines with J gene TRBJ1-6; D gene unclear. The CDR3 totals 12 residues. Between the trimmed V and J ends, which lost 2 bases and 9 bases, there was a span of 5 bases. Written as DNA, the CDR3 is TGTGCCAGCAGTTTAATGGGTTCACCCCTCCACTTT. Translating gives CASSLMGSPLHF.

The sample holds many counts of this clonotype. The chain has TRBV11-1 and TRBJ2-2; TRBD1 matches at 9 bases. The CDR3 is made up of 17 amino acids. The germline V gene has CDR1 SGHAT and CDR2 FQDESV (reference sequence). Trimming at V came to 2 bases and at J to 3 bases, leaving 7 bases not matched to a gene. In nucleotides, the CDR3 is TGTGCCAGCAGCTTAACAGGGACAGGGTTGCACACCGGGGAGCTGTTTTTT. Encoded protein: CASSLTGTGLHTGELFF.

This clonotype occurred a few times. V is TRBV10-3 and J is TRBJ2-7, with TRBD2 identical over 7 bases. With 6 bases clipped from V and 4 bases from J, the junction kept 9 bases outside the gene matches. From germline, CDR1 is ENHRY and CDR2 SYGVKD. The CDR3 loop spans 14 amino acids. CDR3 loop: CAISVGGAPYEQYF. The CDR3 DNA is TGTGCCATCAGCGTGGGAGGGGCCCCTTACGAGCAGTACTTC.

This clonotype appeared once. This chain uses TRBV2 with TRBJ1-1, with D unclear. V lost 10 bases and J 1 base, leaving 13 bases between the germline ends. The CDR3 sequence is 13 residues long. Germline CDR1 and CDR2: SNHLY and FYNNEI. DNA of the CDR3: TGTGCCAACCCCCCGACGGAGAACACTGAAGCTTTCTTT. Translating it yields CANPPTENTEAFF.

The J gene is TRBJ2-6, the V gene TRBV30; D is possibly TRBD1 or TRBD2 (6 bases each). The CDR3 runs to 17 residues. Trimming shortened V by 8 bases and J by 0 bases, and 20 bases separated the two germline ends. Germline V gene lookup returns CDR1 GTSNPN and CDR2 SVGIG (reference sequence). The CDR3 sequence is CAHTLGGINSGANVLTF. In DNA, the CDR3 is TGTGCCCACACTTTAGGGGGGATCAACTCTGGGGCCAACGTCCTGACTTTC.

CDR3 region: CASSLAGTSGRKNEQFF. Here the CDR3 DNA reads TGTGCCAGCAGCTTAGCAGGGACTAGCGGGCGGAAAAATGAGCAGTTCTTC. The chain employs TRBV7-8 and TRBJ2-1, with TRBD2 matching 12 bases. Germline CDR1 reads SGHVS; CDR2 reads FQNEAQ. This CDR3 has 17 amino acids. V lost 0 bases, J lost 7 bases, and 7 bases stayed unmatched.

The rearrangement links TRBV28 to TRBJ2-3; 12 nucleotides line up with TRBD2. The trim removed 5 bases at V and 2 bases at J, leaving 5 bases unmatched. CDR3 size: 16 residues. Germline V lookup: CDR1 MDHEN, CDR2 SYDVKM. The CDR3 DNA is TGTGCCAGCAGTCCACTAGCGGGGGGCCTCACAGATACGCAGTATTTT. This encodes CASSPLAGGLTDTQYF.

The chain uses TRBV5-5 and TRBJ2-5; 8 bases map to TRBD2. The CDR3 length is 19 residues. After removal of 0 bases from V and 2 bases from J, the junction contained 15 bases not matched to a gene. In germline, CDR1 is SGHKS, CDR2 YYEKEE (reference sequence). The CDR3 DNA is TGTGCCAGCAGCTTGGCTCTCCCTTACAGCGGGGGACCTCAAGAGACCCAGTACTTC. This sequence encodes CASSLALPYSGGPQETQYF. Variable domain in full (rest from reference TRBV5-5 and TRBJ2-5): DAGVTQSPTHLIKTRGQQVTLRCSPISGHKSVSWYQQVLGQGPQFIFQYYEKEERGRGNFPDRFSARQFPNYSSELNVNALLLGDSALYLCASSLALPYSGGPQETQYFGPGTRLLVL.

This CDR3 reads CASSLGQNEQYF. CDR3 nucleotide sequence: TGTGCCAGCAGTCTTGGACAGAACGAGCAGTACTTC. The rearrangement links TRBV5-4 to TRBJ2-7; perhaps TRBD1 as D (6 bases). Per germline, CDR1 SGHNT and CDR2 YYREEE (reference sequence). This CDR3 has 12 amino acids. V was clipped by 5 bases and J by 5 bases, with 11 bases between them.

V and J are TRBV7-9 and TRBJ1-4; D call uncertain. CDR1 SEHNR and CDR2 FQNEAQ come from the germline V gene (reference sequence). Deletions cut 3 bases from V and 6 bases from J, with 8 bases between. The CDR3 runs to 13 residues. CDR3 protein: CASSFGDYEKLFF. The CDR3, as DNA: TGTGCCAGCAGCTTCGGTGATTATGAAAAACTGTTTTTT.

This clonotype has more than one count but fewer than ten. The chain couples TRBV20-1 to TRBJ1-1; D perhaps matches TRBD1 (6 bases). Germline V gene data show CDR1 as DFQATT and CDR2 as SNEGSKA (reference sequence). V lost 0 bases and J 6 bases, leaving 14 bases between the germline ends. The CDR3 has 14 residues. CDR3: CSARDHRENSEAFF. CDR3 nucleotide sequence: TGCAGTGCTAGAGATCACAGGGAAAATTCTGAAGCTTTCTTT.

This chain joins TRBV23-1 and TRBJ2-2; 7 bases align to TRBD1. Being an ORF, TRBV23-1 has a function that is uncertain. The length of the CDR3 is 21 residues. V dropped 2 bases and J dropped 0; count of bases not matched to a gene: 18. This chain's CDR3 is CASSQRSTRGPLFPNTGELFF. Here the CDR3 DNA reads TGCGCCAGCAGTCAACGATCTACAAGGGGGCCTCTTTTCCCGAACACCGGGGAGCTGTTTTTT.

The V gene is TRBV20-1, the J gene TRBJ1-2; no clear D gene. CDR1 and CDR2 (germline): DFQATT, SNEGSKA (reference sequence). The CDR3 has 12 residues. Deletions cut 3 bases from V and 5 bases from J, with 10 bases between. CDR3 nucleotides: TGCAGTGCTAGCCTTGACGCGTATGGCTACACCTTC. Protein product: CSASLDAYGYTF.

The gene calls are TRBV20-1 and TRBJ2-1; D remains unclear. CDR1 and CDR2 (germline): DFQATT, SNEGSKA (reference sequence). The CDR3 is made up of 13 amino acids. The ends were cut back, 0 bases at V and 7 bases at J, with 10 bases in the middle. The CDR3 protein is CSARDLGSNEQFF. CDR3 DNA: TGCAGTGCTAGAGATCTCGGCTCGAATGAGCAGTTCTTC.

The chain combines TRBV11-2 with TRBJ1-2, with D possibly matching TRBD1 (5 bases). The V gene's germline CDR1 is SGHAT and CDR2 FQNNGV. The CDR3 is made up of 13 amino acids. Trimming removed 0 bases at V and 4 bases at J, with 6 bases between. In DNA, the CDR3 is TGTGCCAGCAGCTTAGAACAGGTCTATGGCTACACCTTC. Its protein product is CASSLEQVYGYTF.

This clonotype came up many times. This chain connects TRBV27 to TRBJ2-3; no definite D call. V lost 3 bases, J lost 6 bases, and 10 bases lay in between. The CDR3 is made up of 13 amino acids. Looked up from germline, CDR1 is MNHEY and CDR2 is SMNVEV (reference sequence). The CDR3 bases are TGTGCCAGCAGTTTTGTCGCCGTGGATACGCAGTATTTT. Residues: CASSFVAVDTQYF.